This T cell receptor (beta chain) was documented in a study of T cells in Graves' hyperthyroidism and ophthalmopathy. Broader study findings: Most thyroid-expanded clonotypes above 0.001 were also found in blood.

The germline V and J ends were trimmed by 7 bases and 3 bases, with 14 bases remaining between them. Germline V gene lookup returns CDR1 SQVTM and CDR2 ANQGSEA. The CDR3 consists of 13 residues. The investigators amplified TCR beta CDR3 regions from RNA transcripts. With the HTBI primer set, the TCR CDR3 went through a first round of RT-PCR. Via MiXCR, TCRdb re-called the multiplex PCR reads, giving one row per CDR3 protein. The top ten hold around 7.7% of the sample, which has roughly 740,000 distinct CDR3 sequences, roughly 17% seen once. Concerning this clonotype: What it recognizes is unknown.

This TCR came from a man aged 18 to 29 with Graves' hyperthyroidism. The chain recombines TRBV29-1 with TRBJ2-3, with TRBD2 as a possible D gene (5 bases). The sequenced material came from blood. The DNA of the CDR3 is TGCAGCGCCGAGGGCAGAGGAACAGATACGCAGTATTTT. Its translation: CSAEGRGTDTQYF.